This T cell receptor (beta chain) was recovered during a study of monozygotic twins with inflammatory bowel disease. Note on this clonotype: Its target is unknown.

Points from the study as a whole: What may have added variability to patient repertoires is that immunosuppressive treatments differed.

Following a re-call of the 5' RACE reads, TCRdb has one entry per CDR3 protein and lacks DNA. This listing includes hundreds of thousands of distinct CDR3 sequences. Germline V gene sequence: CDR1 SGHRS, CDR2 YFSETQ. This CDR3 has 14 amino acids. The chain is built from TRBV5-1 and TRBJ2-5. This sequence was found in a human donor with ulcerative colitis or Crohn's disease, or a healthy co-twin of an affected twin (not recorded which). The sample taken for sequencing was blood. CDR3 loop: CASSSGWEQETQYF.